This T cell receptor beta chain was identified during a study of glioma-infiltrating T cells after dendritic cell vaccination. Study details: Glioblastoma patients came from Phase I and II dendritic cell vaccination trials.

This CDR3 comprises 17 residues. Between the trimmed V and J ends, which lost 0 bases and 4 bases, there was a span of 17 bases. Looked up from germline, CDR1 is SGDLS and CDR2 is YYNGEE. The primer mix had 60 V beta and 13 J beta primers. TCRdb's table, derived via immunoSEQ multiplex PCR, lists solely in-frame clones and lacks some. This sample has 80,000 to 100,000 clones; 65% to 85% occur once, and the top ten carry 5.4%. Time point reported: after dendritic cell vaccination, including at tumor progression/relapse. All glioblastoma patients lacked an isocitrate dehydrogenase mutation. The sequence came from a human donor with glioblastoma. This specimen consisted of blood, obtained after dendritic cell vaccination. This chain connects TRBV9 to TRBJ2-1; D possibly corresponds to TRBD2 (6 bases). CDR3 region: CASSVGDGGGPYNEQFF. The CDR3 DNA sequence: TGTGCCAGCAGCGTAGGAGACGGGGGAGGTCCTTACAATGAGCAGTTCTTC.